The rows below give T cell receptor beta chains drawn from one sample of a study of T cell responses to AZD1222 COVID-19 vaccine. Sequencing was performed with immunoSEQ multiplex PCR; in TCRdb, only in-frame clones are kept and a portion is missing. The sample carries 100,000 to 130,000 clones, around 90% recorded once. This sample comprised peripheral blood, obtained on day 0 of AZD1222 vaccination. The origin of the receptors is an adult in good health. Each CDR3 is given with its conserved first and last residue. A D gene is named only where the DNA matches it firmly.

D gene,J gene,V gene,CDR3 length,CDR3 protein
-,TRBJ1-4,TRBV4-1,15,CASSTNPGPNEKLFF
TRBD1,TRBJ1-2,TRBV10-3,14,CAISGDRDNYGYTF
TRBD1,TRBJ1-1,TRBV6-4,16,CASSPWIQGANTEAFF
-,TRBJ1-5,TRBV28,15,CASLVAGRSNQPQHF
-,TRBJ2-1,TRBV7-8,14,CASSLGLGGNEQFF
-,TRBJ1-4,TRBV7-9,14,CASSLSGKNEKLFF
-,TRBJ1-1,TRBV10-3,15,CAISESRLSSAEAFF
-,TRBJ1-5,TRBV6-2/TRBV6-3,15,CASSLLRLGDQPQHF
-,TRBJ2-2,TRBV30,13,CAWTGTFAGELFF
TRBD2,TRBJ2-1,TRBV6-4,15,CASSARLAGGNEQFF
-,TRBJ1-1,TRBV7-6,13,CASSLLGGSEAFF
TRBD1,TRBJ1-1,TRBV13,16,CASSSAVDRVYTEAFF
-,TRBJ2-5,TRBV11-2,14,CASSSDGWGETQYF
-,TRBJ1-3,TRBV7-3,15,CASSLNRGFGNTIYF
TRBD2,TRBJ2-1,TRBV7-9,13,CASSIGTSGRAFF
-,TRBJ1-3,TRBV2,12,CASSVVGNTIYF
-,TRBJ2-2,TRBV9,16,CASSATRVVRTGELFF
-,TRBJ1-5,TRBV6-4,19,CASSDTPSWGETSNQPQHF
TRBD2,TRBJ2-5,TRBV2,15,CASRPTSGGAFTQYF
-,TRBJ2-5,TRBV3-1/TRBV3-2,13,CASSPPSVGAQYF
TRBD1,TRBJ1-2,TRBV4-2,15,CASSLQGEANYGYTF
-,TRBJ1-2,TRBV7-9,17,CASSLGQGLGANYGYTF
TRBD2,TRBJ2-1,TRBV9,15,CASSVTSGVNNEQFF
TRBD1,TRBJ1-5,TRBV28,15,CASSLRTGAGQPQHF
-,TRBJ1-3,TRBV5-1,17,CASSLAGNTNLGDTIYF
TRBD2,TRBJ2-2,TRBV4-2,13,CASRRGGAGELFF
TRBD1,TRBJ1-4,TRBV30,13,CAWTGTGNGKLFF